Listed here are 6 T cell receptor beta chains from one sample, sequenced in a study of regulatory T cells in long-lasting Graves disease. Stated time point: newly diagnosed GD, antithyroid drugs for less than 3 months. Construction of the TCR library relied on RNA isolated from PBMCs. Both iRepertoire HTBI primers and Arm-PCR of CDR3 regions were used to build the TCR beta libraries. TCRdb recomputed calls from the multiplex PCR reads with MiXCR, one row per CDR3 protein. Altogether 600,000 to 650,000 distinct CDR3 sequences are present, less than 20% being singletons, with the ten largest covering 18%. These sequences were also reported in another study, on T cells in Graves' hyperthyroidism and ophthalmopathy.

This sample comprised peripheral blood mononuclear cells (PBMCs), obtained at new diagnosis, from a patient treated with antithyroid drugs. Receptors originate from a woman aged 25-40 years with Graves disease.

In this sample, this clonotype turned up many times. CDR3: CASSSSGTHENIQYF. The CDR3 nucleotides are TGTGCCAGCAGTTCTTCCGGGACACACGAAAACATTCAGTACTTC. V gene TRBV28 combines with J gene TRBJ2-4, with a tentative D call TRBD1 (6 bases). CDR3 length: 15 amino acids. Germline V gene data show CDR1 as MDHEN and CDR2 as SYDVKM. Trimming cost V 4 bases and J 5 bases, with 15 bases left between them.

This clonotype came up many times. J is TRBJ2-7 and V is TRBV11-1, with D unclear. Trimming shortened V by 1 base and J by 0 bases, and 10 bases separated the two germline ends. This CDR3 region has 15 residues. Germline V gene data show CDR1 as SGHAT and CDR2 as FQDESV (reference sequence). CDR3 loop: CASSLGHLDSYEQYF. The CDR3 bases are TGTGCCAGCAGCTTAGGGCACCTGGACTCCTACGAGCAGTACTTC.

Ten or more counts support this clonotype. The chain has TRBV18 and TRBJ1-5; no clear D gene. V was shortened by 5 bases and J by 0 bases, with 11 bases between the two germline ends. This CDR3 spans 15 amino acids. Germline V gives CDR1 KGHSH, CDR2 LQKENI. The CDR3 DNA sequence: TGTGCCAGCTCAGACCGGGTCTATAGCAATCAGCCCCAGCATTTT. This gives the protein CASSDRVYSNQPQHF.

This clonotype was counted ten times or more. This rearrangement joins TRBV28 to TRBJ2-5, with TRBD2 identical over 8 bases. The CDR3 covers 18 residues. CDR1 MDHEN and CDR2 SYDVKM come from the germline V gene. V lost 5 bases and J lost 2; bases outside the gene matches: 16. The CDR3 DNA reads TGTGCCAGCAGTCCACTGGACGGGAGGGCCCCCACTCAAGAGACCCAGTACTTC. Protein sequence: CASSPLDGRAPTQETQYF.

This rearrangement joins TRBV28 to TRBJ1-5; TRBD1 matches 10 bases. Germline trimming cut 6 bases from V and 6 bases from J; bases unmatched to any gene: 5. The CDR3 is 14 residues long. Germline V gene lookup returns CDR1 MDHEN and CDR2 SYDVKM. The DNA for the CDR3 is TGTGCCAGCAGACAGACAGGGGGCAGTCAGCCCCAGCATTTT. It is translated as CASRQTGGSQPQHF.

The CDR3 region has the DNA TGTGCCAGCACCGGGACTAGTACCTACAATGAGCAGTTCTTC. This sequence encodes CASTGTSTYNEQFF. The chain uses TRBV12-3 or TRBV12-4 and TRBJ2-1; 8 bases line up with TRBD2. Trimming took 7 bases from V and 2 from J; bases not matched to a gene: 4. The CDR3 has 14 amino acids.